Sequencing of this T cell receptor beta chain was carried out in a study of CD8+CD57+ T cells in acquired aplastic anemia. Study information: Mean yield of DNA from sorted CD4+ and CD8+ cells was 3 to 3.5 ug. As sequenced from healthy donors, CD4+ cells averaged approximately 11 million reads.

According to the study, genomic DNA was the template for TCR beta VDJ and CDR3 profiling. TCRdb itself ran the reads through MiXCR, one entry per CDR3 protein. The sample carries a few hundred thousand distinct CDR3 sequences, approximately 60% recorded once. At least ten counts were recorded for this clonotype. Its target is unknown. Between the trimmed V and J ends, which lost 4 bases and 2 bases, there was a span of 7 bases. The CDR3 is made up of 13 amino acids. In germline, CDR1 is MNHEY, CDR2 SVGEGT. Points from the study as a whole: Some 28 sequences, all CD8+ CDR3, were shared between patients and controls.

This TCR derives from a human donor in good health. The sequenced sample consisted of sorted CD4+, CD8+, or CD8+CD57+ T cells (not recorded which) from PBMCs. The rearrangement uses TRBV6-2 or TRBV6-3 and TRBJ2-3; D is unresolved. The DNA for the CDR3 is TGTGCCAGCAGTTTTGCTACCACAGATACGCAGTATTTT. Amino acid sequence: CASSFATTDTQYF.